This paragraph covers one T cell receptor (beta chain) sequence. Other nucleotide sequences from this sample produce the same CDR3. The method was immunoSEQ multiplex PCR; TCRdb's version includes in-frame clones alone and lacks a portion of them. The sample holds around 250,000 clones; roughly 93% are singletons and the top ten take 0.55%. Germline CDR1 SGHDT, CDR2 YYEEEE. Deletions cut 1 base from V and 2 bases from J, with 7 bases between. The CDR3 contains 13 residues. These data belong to a study of T cell responses to AZD1222 COVID-19 vaccine. Sequences were derived from peripheral blood, sampled on day 0 of AZD1222 vaccination. The rearrangement links TRBV5-6 to TRBJ2-7, with a possible D match to TRBD1 (6 bases). The source is an adult in good health. The CDR3 is CASSLNRAYEQYF. The DNA of the CDR3 is TGTGCCAGCAGCTTGAACAGGGCCTACGAGCAGTACTTC.